A selection of T cell receptor beta chains follows, all from one sample in a study of blood T cell repertoires in COVID-19. Clones were sequenced by immunoSEQ multiplex PCR, and TCRdb holds only the in-frame ones, with some missing. The sample carries 350,000 to 450,000 clones, roughly 88% recorded once. Sample: PBMCs or T cells enriched from blood (not recorded which). These receptors originate from a woman aged 18-29 years who had been exposed to COVID-19. Each CDR3 is given with its conserved first and last residue. The order of the fields is D gene, V gene, J gene, clone size, CDR3 protein, CDR3 DNA. D genes are given only for firm matches. Some rows have no size entry. The others give once, few or many, or a class for an expanded clone.

>NA|TRBV29-1|TRBJ1-2|NA
CSVDFPPYGYTF
TGCAGCGTTGACTTTCCCCCCTATGGCTACACCTTC
>TRBD2|TRBV2|TRBJ2-7|NA
CASALAGRSAEQYF
TGTGCCAGTGCGTTAGCGGGACGATCCGCCGAGCAGTACTTC
>TRBD1|TRBV29-1|TRBJ1-1|NA
CSVEALQGTTEAFF
TGCAGCGTTGAAGCCCTACAGGGGACCACTGAAGCTTTCTTT
>NA|TRBV24-1|TRBJ2-5|NA
CATSDPGRGETQYF
TGTGCCACCAGTGACCCTGGCAGGGGTGAGACCCAGTACTTC
>TRBD2|TRBV7-3|TRBJ2-3|NA
CASFPTSGGSTDTQYF
TGTGCCAGCTTCCCGACTAGCGGGGGGAGCACAGATACGCAGTATTTT
>NA|TRBV28|TRBJ1-2|once
CASSFYQSGVVSKLYGYTF
TGTGCCAGCAGTTTTTACCAATCAGGGGTCGTTTCAAAGCTCTATGGCTACACCTTC
>NA|TRBV5-1|TRBJ1-1|NA
CASSPYLGGVDTEAFF
TGCGCCAGCAGCCCCTACCTGGGGGGTGTAGACACTGAAGCTTTCTTT
>NA|TRBV12-3/TRBV12-4|TRBJ1-2|NA
CASSQDYYGYTF
TGTGCCAGCAGTCAGGACTACTATGGCTACACCTTC
>TRBD1|TRBV6-5|TRBJ1-5|NA
CASRGGQGGQPQHF
TGTGCCAGCAGGGGGGGACAGGGGGGCCAGCCCCAGCATTTT
>NA|TRBV7-9|TRBJ2-5|once
CASSSRKGVETQYF
TGTGCCAGCAGCTCCCGAAAGGGGGTGGAGACCCAGTACTTC
>NA|TRBV11-2|TRBJ1-4|NA
CASSRGGEKLFF
TGTGCCAGCAGCCGAGGGGGTGAAAAACTGTTTTTT
>NA|TRBV4-1|TRBJ2-7|NA
CASSQALGGAYEQYF
TGCGCCAGCAGCCAAGCTCTCGGCGGAGCCTACGAGCAGTACTTC
>NA|TRBV30|TRBJ1-1|NA
CAWSGVNTEAFF
TGTGCCTGGAGTGGCGTGAACACTGAAGCTTTCTTT
>NA|TRBV7-9|TRBJ1-1|NA
CASSWSVEGSEAFF
TGTGCCAGCAGCTGGTCGGTGGAGGGCTCTGAAGCTTTCTTT
>TRBD1|TRBV19|TRBJ1-3|NA
CASRGTADGNTIYF
TGTGCCAGTAGAGGGACAGCAGATGGAAACACCATATATTTT
>NA|TRBV10-3|TRBJ2-5|once
CAISDYTQGTQYF
TGTGCCATCAGTGACTACACCCAGGGGACCCAGTACTTC
>TRBD1|TRBV10-1|TRBJ1-5|NA
CASSAGTGNQPQHF
TGCGCCAGCAGCGCCGGGACAGGCAATCAGCCCCAGCATTTT
>TRBD2|TRBV3-1/TRBV3-2|TRBJ2-3|NA
CASSQASGTSVGGTDTQYF
TGTGCCAGCAGCCAAGCCTCCGGGACTAGCGTGGGTGGCACAGATACGCAGTATTTT
>NA|TRBV4-1|TRBJ1-4|NA
CASRGMRGARSEKLFF
TGCGCCAGCCGGGGAATGCGGGGGGCCCGTTCTGAAAAACTGTTTTTT
>TRBD2|TRBV18|TRBJ2-7|NA
CASSPRGTSGRYEQYF
TGTGCCAGCTCACCGCGAGGGACTAGCGGGAGATACGAGCAGTACTTC
>TRBD2|TRBV2|TRBJ2-1|NA
CASLAGNSYNEQFF
TGTGCCAGTCTAGCGGGCAACTCCTACAATGAGCAGTTCTTC
>NA|TRBV7-9|TRBJ1-5|few
CASSLGSSVYQPQHF
TGTGCCAGCAGCTTAGGAAGCTCTGTTTATCAGCCCCAGCATTTT
>TRBD1|TRBV5-5|TRBJ2-7|NA
CASSLSPGTGGIYEQYF
TGTGCCAGCAGTCTCAGTCCCGGGACAGGGGGCATCTACGAGCAGTACTTC
>NA|TRBV7-2|TRBJ1-3|NA
CASSLVPGFSGNTIYF
TGTGCCAGCAGCTTAGTTCCGGGATTCTCTGGAAACACCATATATTTT
>NA|TRBV29-1|TRBJ2-7|NA
CSVRVGGYEQYF
TGCAGCGTAAGAGTTGGGGGGTACGAGCAGTACTTC
>NA|TRBV28|TRBJ1-3|NA
CASLTQGLPGNTIYF
TGTGCCAGCCTAACACAGGGTTTGCCTGGAAACACCATATATTTT
>NA|TRBV28|TRBJ1-2|NA
CASRQGRGYTF
TGTGCCAGCAGACAGGGACGTGGCTACACCTTC
>TRBD2|TRBV3-1/TRBV3-2|TRBJ2-7|NA
CASSLAGALPYEQYF
TGTGCCAGCAGCCTGGCGGGAGCTCTTCCCTACGAGCAGTACTTC
>NA|TRBV7-8|TRBJ2-3|NA
CASSFTSGTDTQYF
TGTGCCAGCAGCTTTACCAGCGGCACAGATACGCAGTATTTT
>NA|TRBV15|TRBJ1-2|NA
CATSRGDITNYGYTF
TGTGCCACCAGCAGAGGGGACATAACCAACTATGGCTACACCTTC
>NA|TRBV2|TRBJ2-1|once
CASSERGGASYNEQFF
TGTGCCAGCAGTGAACGAGGGGGGGCCTCCTACAATGAGCAGTTCTTC
>NA|TRBV10-3|TRBJ1-1|few
CAISESTPGTEAFF
TGTGCCATCAGTGAGTCGACTCCCGGGACTGAAGCTTTCTTT
>NA|TRBV28|TRBJ2-3|NA
CASSSPPSGTDTQYF
TGTGCCAGCAGTTCCCCCCCGAGCGGCACAGATACGCAGTATTTT
>NA|TRBV30|TRBJ2-2|once
CAWAGDTGELFF
TGTGCCTGGGCAGGGGACACCGGGGAGCTGTTTTTT
>NA|TRBV3-1/TRBV3-2|TRBJ2-3|NA
CASSQGPGLGYEYF
TGTGCCAGCAGCCAAGGCCCCGGACTTGGCTATGAGTATTTT
>NA|TRBV23-1|TRBJ1-5|NA
CASSLRSGVRQPQHF
TGCGCCAGCAGTCTCCGCTCAGGGGTTAGGCAGCCCCAGCATTTT
>NA|TRBV7-6|TRBJ2-3|once
CASSQAGSVTDTQYF
TGTGCCAGCAGCCAGGCCGGGAGCGTAACAGATACGCAGTATTTT
>TRBD1|TRBV5-1|TRBJ2-7|NA
CASSWDRSYEQYF
TGCGCCAGCAGCTGGGACAGGTCCTACGAGCAGTACTTC
>NA|TRBV28|TRBJ2-5|once
CASKSGEESVETQYF
TGTGCCAGCAAGTCGGGGGAGGAGTCGGTGGAGACCCAGTACTTC
>NA|TRBV28|TRBJ1-3|NA
CASSTSQAIPGNTIYF
TGTGCCAGCAGTACATCTCAGGCTATTCCAGGAAACACCATATATTTT
>NA|TRBV5-1|TRBJ1-2|once
CASSFGTNYGYTF
TGCGCCAGCAGCTTCGGGACTAACTATGGCTACACCTTC
>NA|TRBV15|TRBJ1-2|NA
CATSRFPEGNNYGYTF
TGTGCCACCAGCAGATTCCCGGAGGGTAATAACTATGGCTACACCTTC
>NA|TRBV28|TRBJ2-3|NA
CASRPRQDKGTQYF
TGTGCCAGCAGGCCAAGACAGGATAAGGGGACGCAGTATTTT
>NA|TRBV7-9|TRBJ1-5|NA
CASSPHREGQPQHF
TGTGCCAGCAGCCCCCACAGGGAAGGTCAGCCCCAGCATTTT
>NA|TRBV6-5|TRBJ1-6|NA
CASSYSAGLGGAPLHF
TGTGCCAGCAGTTACTCGGCAGGGCTCGGGGGGGCACCCCTCCACTTT
>NA|TRBV29-1|TRBJ2-7|once
CSATGRGEQYF
TGCAGCGCCACAGGCAGGGGCGAGCAGTACTTC
>TRBD1|TRBV27|TRBJ2-3|NA
CASSFWTGVPDTQYF
TGTGCCAGCAGTTTCTGGACAGGGGTACCAGATACGCAGTATTTT
>NA|TRBV6-2/TRBV6-3|TRBJ2-2|NA
CASSPLASPELFF
TGTGCCAGCAGTCCCCTGGCCTCTCCGGAGCTGTTTTTT